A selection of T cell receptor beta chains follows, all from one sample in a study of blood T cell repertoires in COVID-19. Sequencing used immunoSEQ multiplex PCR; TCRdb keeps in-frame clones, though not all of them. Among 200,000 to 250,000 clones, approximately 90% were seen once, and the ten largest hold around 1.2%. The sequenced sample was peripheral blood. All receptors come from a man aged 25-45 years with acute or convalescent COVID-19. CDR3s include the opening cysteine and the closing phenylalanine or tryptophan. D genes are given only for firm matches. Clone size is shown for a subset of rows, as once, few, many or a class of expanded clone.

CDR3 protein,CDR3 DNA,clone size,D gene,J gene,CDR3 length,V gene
CASSPMRQGSSYEQYF,TGTGCCAGCAGTCCGATGCGACAGGGGAGCTCCTACGAGCAGTACTTC,NA,TRBD1,TRBJ2-7,16,TRBV27
CASSYRDTSTDTQYF,TGTGCCAGCAGTTACCGGGACACCAGCACAGATACGCAGTATTTT,NA,NA,TRBJ2-3,15,TRBV6-5
CASGYPKRGPYNEQFF,TGTGCTAGTGGTTATCCGAAGCGGGGGCCCTACAATGAGCAGTTCTTC,NA,TRBD2,TRBJ2-1,16,TRBV12-5
CASSQARGNYGYTF,TGCGCCAGCAGCCAAGCAAGGGGCAACTATGGCTACACCTTC,NA,NA,TRBJ1-2,14,TRBV4-1
CASSYSLGGAEFNQPQHF,TGTGCCAGCAGTTACTCCCTTGGGGGGGCCGAATTCAATCAGCCCCAGCATTTT,NA,NA,TRBJ1-5,18,TRBV6-2/TRBV6-3
CASSLGARQETQYF,TGTGCCAGCAGCTTAGGTGCCAGGCAAGAGACCCAGTACTTC,NA,NA,TRBJ2-5,14,TRBV11-2
CASSMTGGSNQPQHF,TGCGCCAGCAGCATGACAGGGGGGAGCAATCAGCCCCAGCATTTT,NA,TRBD1,TRBJ1-5,15,TRBV5-1
CASSEGTPYQPQHF,TGTGCCAGCAGCGAGGGGACTCCATATCAGCCCCAGCATTTT,once,NA,TRBJ1-5,14,TRBV9
CASSFLPGQGNTEAFF,TGTGCCAGCAGCTTTTTACCGGGACAGGGGAACACTGAAGCTTTCTTT,NA,TRBD1,TRBJ1-1,16,TRBV7-9
CASSTGTNQPQHF,TGTGCCAGTTCCACCGGGACTAATCAGCCCCAGCATTTT,NA,NA,TRBJ1-5,13,TRBV25-1
CASSFGQGEVQCF,TGTGCCAGCTCATTTGGACAGGGAGAGGTTCAGTGCTTC,NA,TRBD1,TRBJ2-7,13,TRBV18
CASSPGTGAKYEQYF,TGTGCCAGCTCACCAGGGACAGGGGCTAAGTACGAGCAGTACTTC,NA,TRBD1,TRBJ2-7,15,TRBV18
CASSVDKGERGYTF,TGTGCCAGCAGCGTAGATAAAGGGGAAAGGGGCTACACCTTC,NA,NA,TRBJ1-2,14,TRBV9
CASSLIVAHEQFF,TGTGCCAGCAGCTTAATAGTTGCCCATGAGCAGTTCTTC,NA,NA,TRBJ2-1,13,TRBV7-3
CAYRELYSGANVLTF,TGTGCCTACAGGGAGCTTTACTCTGGGGCCAACGTCCTGACTTTC,NA,NA,TRBJ2-6,15,TRBV30
CASSRPGQGNYGYTF,TGTGCCAGCAGTCGACCGGGACAGGGGAACTATGGCTACACCTTC,NA,TRBD1,TRBJ1-2,15,TRBV28
CSVEGGPETQYF,TGCAGCGTTGAGGGGGGGCCGGAGACCCAGTACTTC,NA,NA,TRBJ2-5,12,TRBV29-1
CSAGGGYTF,TGCAGTGCCGGGGGGGGCTACACCTTC,NA,NA,TRBJ1-2,9,TRBV20-1
CASSIEGSGNTEAFF,TGTGCCAGTAGTATAGAGGGCAGCGGGAACACTGAAGCTTTCTTT,NA,NA,TRBJ1-1,15,TRBV19
CAIKGSMGRIGELFF,TGTGCCATCAAAGGTTCTATGGGGAGGATCGGGGAGCTGTTTTTT,NA,NA,TRBJ2-2,15,TRBV10-3
CASSYEVGATLHF,TGTGCCAGCAGTTACGAGGTGGGTGCCACCCTCCACTTT,NA,NA,TRBJ1-6,13,TRBV6-5
CASSPSGTRDAQTQYF,TGTGCCAGCAGCCCCTCCGGGACTAGAGACGCTCAGACGCAGTATTTT,NA,TRBD2,TRBJ2-3,16,TRBV7-2
CASTPTGVLGYEQYF,TGTGCCAGCACCCCTACGGGAGTCCTTGGCTACGAGCAGTACTTC,NA,NA,TRBJ2-7,15,TRBV7-9
CASSEADRALTGELFF,TGTGCCAGCAGTGAAGCCGACAGGGCCCTCACCGGGGAGCTGTTTTTT,NA,TRBD1,TRBJ2-2,16,TRBV6-1